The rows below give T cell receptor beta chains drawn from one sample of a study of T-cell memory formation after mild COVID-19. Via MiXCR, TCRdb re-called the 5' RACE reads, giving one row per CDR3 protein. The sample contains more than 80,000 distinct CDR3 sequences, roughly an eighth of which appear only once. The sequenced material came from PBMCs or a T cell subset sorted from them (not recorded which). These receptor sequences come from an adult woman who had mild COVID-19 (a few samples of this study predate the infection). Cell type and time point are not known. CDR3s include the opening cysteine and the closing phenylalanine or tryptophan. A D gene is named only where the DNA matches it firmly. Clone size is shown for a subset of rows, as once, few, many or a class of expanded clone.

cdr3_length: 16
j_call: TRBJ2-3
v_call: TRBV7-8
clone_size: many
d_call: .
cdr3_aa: CASSWTTGPSTDTQYF
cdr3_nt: TGTGCCAGCAGCTGGACGACAGGTCCAAGCACAGATACGCAGTATTTT

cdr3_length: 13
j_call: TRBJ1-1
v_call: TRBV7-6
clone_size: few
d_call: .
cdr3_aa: CASSLRQRSEAFF
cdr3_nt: TGTGCCAGCAGCTTACGTCAGAGGTCCGAAGCTTTCTTT

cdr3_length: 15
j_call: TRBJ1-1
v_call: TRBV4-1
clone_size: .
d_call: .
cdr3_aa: CASSQGTDMNTEAFF
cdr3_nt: TGCGCCAGCAGCCAAGGGACCGATATGAACACTGAAGCTTTCTTT

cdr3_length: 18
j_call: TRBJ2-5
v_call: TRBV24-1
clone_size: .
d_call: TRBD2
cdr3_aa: CATSDLQWASGYQETQYF
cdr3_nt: TGTGCCACCAGTGATTTGCAATGGGCTAGCGGGTACCAAGAGACCCAGTACTTC

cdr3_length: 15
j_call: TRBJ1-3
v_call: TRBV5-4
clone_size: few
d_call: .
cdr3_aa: CASTAGPSSGNTIYF
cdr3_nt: TGTGCCAGCACCGCGGGGCCGAGCTCTGGAAACACCATATATTTT

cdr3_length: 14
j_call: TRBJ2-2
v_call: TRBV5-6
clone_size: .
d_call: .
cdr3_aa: CASSLDENTGELFF
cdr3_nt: TGTGCCAGCAGCTTGGATGAAAACACCGGGGAGCTGTTTTTT

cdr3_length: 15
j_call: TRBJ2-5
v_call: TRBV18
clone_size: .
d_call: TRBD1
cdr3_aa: CASSQPGQGQETQYF
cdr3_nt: TGTGCCAGCTCACAACCGGGACAGGGACAAGAGACCCAGTACTTC

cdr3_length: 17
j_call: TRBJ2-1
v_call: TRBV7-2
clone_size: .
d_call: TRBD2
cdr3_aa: CASSSGLAGGLDNEQFF
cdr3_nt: TGTGCCAGCAGCTCGGGACTAGCGGGGGGGCTGGACAATGAGCAGTTCTTC

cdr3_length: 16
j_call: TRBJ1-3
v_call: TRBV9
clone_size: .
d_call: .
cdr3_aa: CASSVTPRSSGNTIYF
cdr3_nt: TGTGCCAGCAGCGTGACACCCCGGAGCTCTGGAAACACCATATATTTT

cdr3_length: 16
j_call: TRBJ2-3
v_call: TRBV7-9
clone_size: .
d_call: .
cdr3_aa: CASSPTLVGMADTQYF
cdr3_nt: TGTGCCAGCAGCCCGACCCTAGTGGGGATGGCAGATACGCAGTATTTT

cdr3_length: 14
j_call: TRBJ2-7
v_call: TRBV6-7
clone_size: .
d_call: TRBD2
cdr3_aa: CASNRTRPTYEQYF
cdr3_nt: TGTGCCAGCAACAGGACTAGACCAACGTACGAGCAGTACTTC

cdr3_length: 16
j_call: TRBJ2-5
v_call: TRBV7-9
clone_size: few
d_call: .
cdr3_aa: CASSLANGGGSETQYF
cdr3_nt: TGTGCCAGCAGCTTAGCGAACGGAGGAGGTTCAGAGACCCAGTACTTC

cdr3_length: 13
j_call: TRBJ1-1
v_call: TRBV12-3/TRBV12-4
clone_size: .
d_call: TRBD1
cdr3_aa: CASSNTGGLQAFF
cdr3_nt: TGTGCCAGCAGCAACACAGGGGGCCTTCAAGCTTTCTTT

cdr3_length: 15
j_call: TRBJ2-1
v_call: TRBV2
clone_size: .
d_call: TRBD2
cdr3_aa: CASSQTSGRINEQFF
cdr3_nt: TGTGCCAGCAGTCAGACTAGCGGGAGAATCAATGAGCAGTTCTTC

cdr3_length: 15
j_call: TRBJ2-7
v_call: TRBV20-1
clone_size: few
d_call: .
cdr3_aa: CSATDFTESSYEQYF
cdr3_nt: TGCAGTGCTACCGATTTCACCGAAAGCTCCTACGAGCAGTACTTC

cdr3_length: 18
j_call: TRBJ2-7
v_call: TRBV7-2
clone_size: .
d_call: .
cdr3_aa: CASDGGHPSLTYPTKQYF
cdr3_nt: TGTGCCAGCGATGGAGGACACCCCAGTCTGACGTACCCTACGAAGCAGTACTTC

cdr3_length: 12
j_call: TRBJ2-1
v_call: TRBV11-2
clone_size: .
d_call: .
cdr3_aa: CASSLDWREGFF
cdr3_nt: TGTGCCAGCAGCTTAGATTGGCGCGAGGGGTTCTTC

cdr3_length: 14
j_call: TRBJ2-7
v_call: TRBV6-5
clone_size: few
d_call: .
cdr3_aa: CASSYGRLSYEQYF
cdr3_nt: TGTGCCAGCAGTTACGGACGGCTGTCCTACGAGCAGTACTTC